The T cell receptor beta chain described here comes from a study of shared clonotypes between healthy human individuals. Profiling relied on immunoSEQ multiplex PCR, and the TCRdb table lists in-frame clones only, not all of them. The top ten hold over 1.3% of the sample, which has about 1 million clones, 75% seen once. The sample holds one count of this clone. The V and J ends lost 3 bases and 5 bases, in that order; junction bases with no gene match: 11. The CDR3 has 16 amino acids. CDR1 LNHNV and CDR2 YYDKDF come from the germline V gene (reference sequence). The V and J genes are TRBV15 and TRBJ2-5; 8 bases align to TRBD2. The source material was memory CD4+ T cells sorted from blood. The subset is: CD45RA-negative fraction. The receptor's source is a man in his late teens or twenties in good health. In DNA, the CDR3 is TGTGCCACCAGCAGGGCATTGGGCGGGGGGTTCGAGACCCAGTACTTC. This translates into CATSRALGGGFETQYF.